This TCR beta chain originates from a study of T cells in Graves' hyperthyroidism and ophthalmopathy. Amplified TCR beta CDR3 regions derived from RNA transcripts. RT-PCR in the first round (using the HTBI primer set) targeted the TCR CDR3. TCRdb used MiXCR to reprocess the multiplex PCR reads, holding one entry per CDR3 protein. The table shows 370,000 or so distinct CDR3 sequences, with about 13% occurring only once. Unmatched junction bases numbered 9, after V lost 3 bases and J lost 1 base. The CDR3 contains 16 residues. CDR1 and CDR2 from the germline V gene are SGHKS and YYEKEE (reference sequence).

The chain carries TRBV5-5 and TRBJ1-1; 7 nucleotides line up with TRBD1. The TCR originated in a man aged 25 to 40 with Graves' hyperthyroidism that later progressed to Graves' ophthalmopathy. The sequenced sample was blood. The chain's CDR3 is CASSWRGRFGNTEAFF. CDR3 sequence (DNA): TGTGCCAGCAGCTGGAGGGGGCGGTTCGGGAACACTGAAGCTTTCTTT.